This T cell receptor (beta chain) came from a study of blood T cell repertoires in COVID-19. For the study at large: Donors in the United States, Italy and Spain gave samples during acute or convalescent COVID-19. PBMCs, B-cell-depleted T cells, or T cells provided the cDNA or gDNA that made up the material.

As originally analysed: Nucleated cell counts were estimated from reference gene primer amplification. Assay used: immunoSEQ multiplex PCR; TCRdb lists only in-frame clones, some missing. Clone size and the V and J calls come from that table; the DNA yielded D and trimming. The sample has 15,000 to 20,000 clones, roughly 80% seen once. The CDR3 loop spans 16 amino acids. V was pared by 1 base and J by 3 bases, with 4 bases of the junction left unmatched. Germline V CDR1 and CDR2: SQVTM, ANQGSEA. The source material was peripheral blood. The chain combines TRBV29-1 with TRBJ2-3, with 13 bases matching TRBD2. The TCR sequence derives from a woman aged 65 to 85 with active COVID-19. The CDR3 DNA is TGCAGCGTTGAAGGGACTAGCGGGAGAGGTACAGATACGCAGTATTTT. It yields the protein CSVEGTSGRGTDTQYF.